This section outlines one T cell receptor (beta chain) sequence together with its context. Its antigen is unknown. The table came from immunoSEQ multiplex PCR; TCRdb's copy has only in-frame clones and leaves some out. The profile shows nearly 600,000 clones, over 95% of them singletons. The germline CDR1 and CDR2 sequences are SGHTS and YDEGEE. With 5 bases removed from V and 5 bases from J, the gap between germline ends came to 22 bases. The CDR3 loop spans 16 amino acids. This record comes from a study of shared clonotypes between healthy human individuals. For the study at large: There were three CD4 naive, three CD4 memory, two CD8 naive and one CD8 memory plates per donor. Study-wide results and limits: Clonotype sharing among the donors was expected to vary with sequencing depth. Memory subsets generally showed lower estimated richness than naive subsets. It was observed that 5% to 6.5% of naive CD4 clonotypes were shared across a few donors.

In the naive CD8 group, cells lacked CD45RO and were positively selected for CCR7, so terminally differentiated effector memory CD45RA+ cells were left out. The specimen sequenced was naive CD8+ T cells sorted from blood. This TCR was recovered from a young woman in good health. The chain carries TRBV5-8 and TRBJ2-5; D remains ambiguous. This CDR3 reads CASRPLGIQTGETQYF. CDR3 DNA: TGTGCCAGCAGGCCACTTGGGATACAAACTGGGGAGACCCAGTACTTC.